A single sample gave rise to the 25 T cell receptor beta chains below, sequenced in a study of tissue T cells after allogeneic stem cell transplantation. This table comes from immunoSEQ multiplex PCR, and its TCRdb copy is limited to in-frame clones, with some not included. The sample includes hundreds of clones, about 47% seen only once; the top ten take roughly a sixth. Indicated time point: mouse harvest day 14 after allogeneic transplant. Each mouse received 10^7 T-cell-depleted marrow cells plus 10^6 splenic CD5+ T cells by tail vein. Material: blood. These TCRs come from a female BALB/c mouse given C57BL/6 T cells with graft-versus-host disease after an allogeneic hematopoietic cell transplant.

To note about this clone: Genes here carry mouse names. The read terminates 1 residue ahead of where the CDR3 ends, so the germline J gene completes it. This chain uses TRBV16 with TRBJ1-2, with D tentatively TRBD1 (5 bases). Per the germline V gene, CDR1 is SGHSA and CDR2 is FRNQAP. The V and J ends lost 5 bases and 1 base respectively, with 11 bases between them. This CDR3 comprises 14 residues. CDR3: CASSQWGENSDYTF. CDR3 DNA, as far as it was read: TGTGCAAGCAGCCAGTGGGGGGAAAACTCCGACTACACC.

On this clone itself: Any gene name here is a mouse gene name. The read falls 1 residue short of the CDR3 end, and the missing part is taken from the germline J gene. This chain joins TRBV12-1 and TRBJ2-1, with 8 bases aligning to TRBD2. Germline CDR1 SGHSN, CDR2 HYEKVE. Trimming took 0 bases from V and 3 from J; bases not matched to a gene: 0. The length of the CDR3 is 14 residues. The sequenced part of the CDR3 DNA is TGTGCCAGCTCTCTCCTGGGGGGCTATGCTGAGCAGTTC. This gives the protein CASSLLGGYAEQF. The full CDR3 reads CASSLLGGYAEQFF.

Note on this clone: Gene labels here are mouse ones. The CDR3 region is CASSEGQGQDTQYF. Partial CDR3 DNA: TGTGCCAGCAGTGAGGGACAGGGGCAAGACACCCAGTAC. This chain uses TRBV13-3 with TRBJ2-5; 10 bases are a match to TRBD1. The CDR3 is cut off 1 residue early in the read; its end comes from the germline J gene. V was clipped by 2 bases and J by 3 bases; unmatched bases: 0. CDR3 length: 14 residues. CDR1 NNHDY and CDR2 SYVADS come from the germline V gene.

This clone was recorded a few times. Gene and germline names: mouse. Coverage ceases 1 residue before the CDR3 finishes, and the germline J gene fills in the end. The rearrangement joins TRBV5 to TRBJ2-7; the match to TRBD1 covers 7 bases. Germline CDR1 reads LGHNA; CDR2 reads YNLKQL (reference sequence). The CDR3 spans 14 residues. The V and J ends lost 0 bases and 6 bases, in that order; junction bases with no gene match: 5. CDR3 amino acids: CASSQEQGWGEQYF. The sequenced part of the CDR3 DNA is TGTGCCAGCAGCCAAGAACAGGGGTGGGGTGAACAGTAC.

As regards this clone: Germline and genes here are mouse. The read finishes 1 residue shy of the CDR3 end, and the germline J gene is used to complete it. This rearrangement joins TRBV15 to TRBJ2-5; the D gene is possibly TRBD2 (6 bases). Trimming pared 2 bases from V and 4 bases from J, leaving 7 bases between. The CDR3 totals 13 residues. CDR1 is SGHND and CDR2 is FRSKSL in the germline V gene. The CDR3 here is CASSLSGEDTQYF. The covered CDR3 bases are TGTGCCAGCAGTTTATCTGGGGAAGACACCCAGTAC. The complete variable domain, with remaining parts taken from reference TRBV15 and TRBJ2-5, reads DAGVTQTPRHEVAEKGQTIILKCEPVSGHNDLFWYRQTKIQGLELLSYFRSKSLMEDGGAFKDRFKAEMLNSSFSTLKIQPTEPKDSAVYLCASSLSGEDTQYFGPGTRLLVL.

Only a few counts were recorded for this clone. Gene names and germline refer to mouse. CDR3 DNA, as far as it was read: TGTGCCAGCAGTTTATCCGGGACAGGGGGATATGAACAGTAC. Encoded protein: CASSLSGTGGYEQY. The CDR3 as a whole reads CASSLSGTGGYEQYF. This rearrangement joins TRBV15 to TRBJ2-7; 11 nucleotides align to TRBD1. The read terminates 1 residue before the CDR3 end, so the remaining end is supplied by the germline J gene. J lost 4 bases, V lost 2 bases, and 4 bases had no gene match. The CDR3 covers 15 residues. The V gene's germline CDR1 is SGHND and CDR2 FRSKSL.

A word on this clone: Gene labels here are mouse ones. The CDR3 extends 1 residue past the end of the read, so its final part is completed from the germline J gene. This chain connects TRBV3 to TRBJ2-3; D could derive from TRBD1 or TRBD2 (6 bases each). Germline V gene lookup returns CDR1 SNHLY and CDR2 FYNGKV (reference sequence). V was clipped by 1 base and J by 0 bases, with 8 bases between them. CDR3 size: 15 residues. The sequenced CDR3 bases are TGTGCCAGCAGCTTAGTGGGGGCGAGTGCAGAAACGCTGTAT. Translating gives CASSLVGASAETLY. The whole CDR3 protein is CASSLVGASAETLYF.

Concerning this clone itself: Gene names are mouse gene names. CDR3 bases read: TGTGCCAGCAGAGAGACAGGGGCTGGAAATACGCTCTAT. This sequence encodes CASRETGAGNTLY. The CDR3, in full, reads CASRETGAGNTLYF. The chain has TRBV13-3 and TRBJ1-3; 8 bases agree with TRBD1. From the germline J gene comes the end of the CDR3, since the read stops 1 residue before it. J gave up 2 bases and V 5 bases, and 3 bases lay outside the gene matches. This CDR3 has 14 amino acids. The germline gives CDR1 NNHDY, CDR2 SYVADS.

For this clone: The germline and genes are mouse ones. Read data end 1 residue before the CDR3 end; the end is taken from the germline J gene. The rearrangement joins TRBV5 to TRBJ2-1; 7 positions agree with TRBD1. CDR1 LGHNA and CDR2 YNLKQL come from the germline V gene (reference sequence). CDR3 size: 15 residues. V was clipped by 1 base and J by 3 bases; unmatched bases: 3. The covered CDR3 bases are TGTGCCAGCAGCCAAGGGTGGGACAGCTATGCTGAGCAGTTC. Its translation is CASSQGWDSYAEQF. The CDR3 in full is CASSQGWDSYAEQFF.

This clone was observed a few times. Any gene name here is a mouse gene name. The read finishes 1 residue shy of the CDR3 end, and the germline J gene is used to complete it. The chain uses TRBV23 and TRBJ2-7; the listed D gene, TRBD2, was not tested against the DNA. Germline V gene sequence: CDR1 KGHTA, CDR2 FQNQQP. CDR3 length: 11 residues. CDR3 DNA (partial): TGCTCCAGCCCGGACTGGAGGGAACAGTAC. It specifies CSSPDWREQY. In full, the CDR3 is CSSPDWREQYF.

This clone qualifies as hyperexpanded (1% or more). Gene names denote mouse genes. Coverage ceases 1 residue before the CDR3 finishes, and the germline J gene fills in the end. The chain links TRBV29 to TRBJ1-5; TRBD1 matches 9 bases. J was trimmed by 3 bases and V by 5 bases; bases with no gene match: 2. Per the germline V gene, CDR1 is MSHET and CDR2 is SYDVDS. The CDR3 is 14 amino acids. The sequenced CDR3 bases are TGTGCTAGCAGTACAGGGGGCGGCAACCAGGCTCCGCTT. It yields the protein CASSTGGGNQAPL. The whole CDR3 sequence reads CASSTGGGNQAPLF.

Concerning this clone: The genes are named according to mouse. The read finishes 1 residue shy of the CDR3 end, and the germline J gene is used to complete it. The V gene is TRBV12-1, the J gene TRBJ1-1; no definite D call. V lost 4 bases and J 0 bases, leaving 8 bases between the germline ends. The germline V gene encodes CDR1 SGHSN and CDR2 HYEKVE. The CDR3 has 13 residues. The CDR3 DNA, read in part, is TGTGCCAGCTCGAGACACGCAAACACAGAAGTCTTC. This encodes CASSRHANTEVF. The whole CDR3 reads CASSRHANTEVFF. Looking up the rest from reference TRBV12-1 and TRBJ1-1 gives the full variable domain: DSGVVQSPRHIIKEKGGRSVLTCIPISGHSNVVWYQQTLGKELKFLIQHYEKVERDKGFLPSRFSVQQFDDYHSEMNMSALELEDSAMYFCASSRHANTEVFFGKGTRLTVV.

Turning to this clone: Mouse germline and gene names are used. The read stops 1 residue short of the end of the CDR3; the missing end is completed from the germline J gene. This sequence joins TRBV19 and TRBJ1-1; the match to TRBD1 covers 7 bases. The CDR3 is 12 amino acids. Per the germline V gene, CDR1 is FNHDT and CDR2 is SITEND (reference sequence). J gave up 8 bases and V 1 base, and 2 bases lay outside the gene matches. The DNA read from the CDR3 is TGTGCCAGCAGTATAACAGGGGTTGAAGTCTTC. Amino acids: CASSITGVEVF. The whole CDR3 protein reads CASSITGVEVFF.

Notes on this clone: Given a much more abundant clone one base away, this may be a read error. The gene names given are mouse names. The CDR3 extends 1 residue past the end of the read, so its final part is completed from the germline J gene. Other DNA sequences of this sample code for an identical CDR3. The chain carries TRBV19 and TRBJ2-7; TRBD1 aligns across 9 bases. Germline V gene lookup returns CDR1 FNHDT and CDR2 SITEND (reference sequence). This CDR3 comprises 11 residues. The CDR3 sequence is CASRQGVEQYF. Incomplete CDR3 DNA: TGCGCCAGCAGACAGGGGGTTGAACAGTAC.

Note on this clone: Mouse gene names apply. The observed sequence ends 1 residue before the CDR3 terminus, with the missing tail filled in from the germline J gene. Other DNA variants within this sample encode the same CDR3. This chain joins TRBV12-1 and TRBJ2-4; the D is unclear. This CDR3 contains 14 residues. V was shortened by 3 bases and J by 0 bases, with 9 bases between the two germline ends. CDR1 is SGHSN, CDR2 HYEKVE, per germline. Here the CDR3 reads CASSNDESQNTLYF. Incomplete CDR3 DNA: TGTGCCAGCTCTAACGACGAAAGTCAAAACACCTTGTAC.

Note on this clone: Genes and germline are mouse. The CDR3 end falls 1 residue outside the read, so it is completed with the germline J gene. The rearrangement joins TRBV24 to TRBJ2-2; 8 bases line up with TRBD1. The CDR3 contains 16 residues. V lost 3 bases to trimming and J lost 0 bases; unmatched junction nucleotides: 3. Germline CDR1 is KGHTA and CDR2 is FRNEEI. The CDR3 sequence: CASSLGTGANTGQLYF. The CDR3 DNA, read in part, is TGTGCCAGCAGTCTCGGGACAGGCGCAAACACCGGGCAGCTCTAC.

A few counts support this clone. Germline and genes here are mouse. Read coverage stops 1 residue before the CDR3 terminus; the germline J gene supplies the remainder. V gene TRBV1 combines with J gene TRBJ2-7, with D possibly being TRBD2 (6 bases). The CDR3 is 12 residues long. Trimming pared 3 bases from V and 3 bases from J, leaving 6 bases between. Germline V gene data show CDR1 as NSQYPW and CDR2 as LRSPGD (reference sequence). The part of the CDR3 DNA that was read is TGCACCTGCAGTGCTGGGGGCTATGAACAGTAC. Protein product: CTCSAGGYEQY. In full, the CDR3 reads CTCSAGGYEQYF.

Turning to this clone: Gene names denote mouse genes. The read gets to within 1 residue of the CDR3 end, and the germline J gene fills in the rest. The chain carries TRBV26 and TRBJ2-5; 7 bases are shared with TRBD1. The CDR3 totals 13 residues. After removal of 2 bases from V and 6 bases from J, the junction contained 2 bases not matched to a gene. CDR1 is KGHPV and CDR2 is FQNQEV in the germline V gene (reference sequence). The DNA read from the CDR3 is TGTGCCAGCAGTCTGGGGACAGAGGACACCCAGTAC. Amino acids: CASSLGTEDTQY. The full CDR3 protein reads CASSLGTEDTQYF. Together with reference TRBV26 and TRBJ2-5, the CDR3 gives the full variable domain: NSKVIQTPRYLVKGQGQKAKMRCIPEKGHPVVFWYQQNKNNEFKFLINFQNQEVLQQIDMTEKRFSAECPSNSPCSLEIQSSEAGDSALYLCASSLGTEDTQYFGPGTRLLVL.

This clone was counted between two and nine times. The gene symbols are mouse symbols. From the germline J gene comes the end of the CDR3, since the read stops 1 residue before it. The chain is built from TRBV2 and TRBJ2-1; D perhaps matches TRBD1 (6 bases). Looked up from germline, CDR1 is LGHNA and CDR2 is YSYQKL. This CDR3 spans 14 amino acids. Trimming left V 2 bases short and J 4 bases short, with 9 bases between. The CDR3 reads CASSQSGVYAEQFF. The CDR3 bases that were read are TGTGCCAGCAGCCAATCAGGGGTTTATGCTGAGCAGTTC.

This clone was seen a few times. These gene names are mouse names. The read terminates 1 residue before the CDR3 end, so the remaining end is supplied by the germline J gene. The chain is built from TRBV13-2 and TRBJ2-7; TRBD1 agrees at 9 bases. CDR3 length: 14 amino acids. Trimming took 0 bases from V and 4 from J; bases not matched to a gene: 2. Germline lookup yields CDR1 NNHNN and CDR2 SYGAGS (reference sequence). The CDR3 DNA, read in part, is TGTGCCAGCGGTGATGGGACAGGGGCTTATGAACAGTAC. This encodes CASGDGTGAYEQY. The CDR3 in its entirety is CASGDGTGAYEQYF.

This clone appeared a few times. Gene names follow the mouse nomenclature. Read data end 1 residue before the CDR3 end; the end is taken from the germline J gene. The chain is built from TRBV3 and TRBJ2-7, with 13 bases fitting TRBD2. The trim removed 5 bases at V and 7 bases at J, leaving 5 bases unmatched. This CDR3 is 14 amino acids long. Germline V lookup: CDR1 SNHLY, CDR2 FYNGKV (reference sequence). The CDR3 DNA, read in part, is TGTGCCAGCAGCGCGGGACTGGGGGGGAGGGAACAGTAC. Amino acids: CASSAGLGGREQY. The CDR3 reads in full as CASSAGLGGREQYF.

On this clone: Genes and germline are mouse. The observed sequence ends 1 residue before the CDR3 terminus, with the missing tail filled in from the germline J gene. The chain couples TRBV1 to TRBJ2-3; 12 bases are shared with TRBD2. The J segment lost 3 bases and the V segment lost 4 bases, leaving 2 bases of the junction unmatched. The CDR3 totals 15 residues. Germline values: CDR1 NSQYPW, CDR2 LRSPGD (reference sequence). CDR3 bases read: TGCACCTGCAGTGGACTGGGGGGGCGGGCAGAAACGCTGTAT. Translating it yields CTCSGLGGRAETLY. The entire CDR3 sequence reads CTCSGLGGRAETLYF.

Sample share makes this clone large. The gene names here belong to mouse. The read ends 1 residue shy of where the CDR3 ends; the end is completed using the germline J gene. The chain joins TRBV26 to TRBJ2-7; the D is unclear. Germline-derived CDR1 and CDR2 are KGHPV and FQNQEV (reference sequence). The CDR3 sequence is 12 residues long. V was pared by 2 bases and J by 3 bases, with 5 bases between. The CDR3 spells CASSLRNYEQYF. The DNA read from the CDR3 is TGTGCCAGCAGTCTGCGCAACTATGAACAGTAC.

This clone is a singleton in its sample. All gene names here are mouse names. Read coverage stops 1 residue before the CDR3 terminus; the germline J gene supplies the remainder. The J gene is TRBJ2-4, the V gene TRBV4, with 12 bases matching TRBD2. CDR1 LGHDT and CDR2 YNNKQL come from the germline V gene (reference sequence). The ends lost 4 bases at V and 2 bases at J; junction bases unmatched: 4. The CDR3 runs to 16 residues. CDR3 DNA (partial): TGTGCCAGCAGCTTGGGACTGGGGGGCCCTCAAAACACCTTGTAC. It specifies CASSLGLGGPQNTLY. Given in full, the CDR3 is CASSLGLGGPQNTLYF.

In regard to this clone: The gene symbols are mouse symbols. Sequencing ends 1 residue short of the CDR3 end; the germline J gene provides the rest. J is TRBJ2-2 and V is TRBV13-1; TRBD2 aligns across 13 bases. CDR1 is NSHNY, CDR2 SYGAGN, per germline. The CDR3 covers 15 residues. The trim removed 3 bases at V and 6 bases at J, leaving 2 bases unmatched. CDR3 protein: CASSVGLGGPGQLYF. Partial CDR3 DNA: TGTGCCAGCAGTGTTGGACTGGGGGGGCCCGGGCAGCTCTAC.